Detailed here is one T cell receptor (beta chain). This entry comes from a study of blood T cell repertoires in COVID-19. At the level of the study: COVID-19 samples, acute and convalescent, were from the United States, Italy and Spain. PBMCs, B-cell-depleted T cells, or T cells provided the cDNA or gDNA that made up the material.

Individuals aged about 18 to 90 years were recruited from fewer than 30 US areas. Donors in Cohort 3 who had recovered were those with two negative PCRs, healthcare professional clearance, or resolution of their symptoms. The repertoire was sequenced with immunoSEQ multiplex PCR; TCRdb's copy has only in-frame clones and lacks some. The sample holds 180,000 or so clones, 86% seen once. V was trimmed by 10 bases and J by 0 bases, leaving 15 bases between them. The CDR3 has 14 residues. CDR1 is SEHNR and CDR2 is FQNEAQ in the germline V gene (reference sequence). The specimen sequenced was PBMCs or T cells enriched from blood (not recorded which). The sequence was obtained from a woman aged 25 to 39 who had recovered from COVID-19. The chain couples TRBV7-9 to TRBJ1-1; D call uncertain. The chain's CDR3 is CATVPPGLNTEAFF. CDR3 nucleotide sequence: TGTGCCACCGTCCCCCCGGGGTTGAACACTGAAGCTTTCTTT.